Following are 21 T cell receptor beta chains from one sample sequenced in a study of blood T cells in healthy people across ages. The use of a sample-barcoded 5' primer and a J-beta primer mix characterized a second PCR of roughly 7 to 11 cycles. TCRdb analysed the 5' RACE reads with MiXCR anew, one entry per CDR3 protein. The data hold about 1,800,000 distinct CDR3 sequences, with 28% observed a single time. What was sequenced was blood. These receptors all stem from a woman between 25 and 40 years old in good health.

This clonotype has a handful of counts. The germline gene is not matched at one end of the junction; a read error may be the cause. The CDR3 loop reads CVSSFMPTGDEGYTF. The DNA of the CDR3 is TGTGTCAGCAGCTTCATGCCTACAGGGGATGAGGGCTACACCTTC. The rearrangement uses TRBV9 and TRBJ1-2, with 7 bases aligning to TRBD1. The CDR3 extends over 15 amino acids. Germline V gene lookup returns CDR1 SGDLS and CDR2 YYNGEE.

This clonotype was observed many times. The chain is built from TRBV24-1 and TRBJ1-2, with D uncertain. The CDR3 is 12 residues long. CDR1 and CDR2 (germline): KGHDR, SFDVKD. V was shortened by 4 bases and J by 7 bases, with 9 bases between the two germline ends. The CDR3 protein is CATSDPETGYTF. Written as DNA, the CDR3 is TGTGCCACCAGTGACCCAGAAACTGGCTACACCTTC.

V and J are TRBV2 and TRBJ1-1, with 8 bases fitting TRBD1. The germline gives CDR1 SNHLY, CDR2 FYNNEI. The CDR3 has 14 amino acids. The V segment lost 5 bases and the J segment 4 bases; nucleotides outside the gene matches: 6. The CDR3 bases are TGTGCCAGCAGTACTAGGACAGGGTTCACTGAAGCTTTCTTT. Protein sequence: CASSTRTGFTEAFF.

This clonotype was seen a handful of times. The chain is built from TRBV7-9 and TRBJ1-2; a weak D match, TRBD1 (6 bases). CDR3 length: 14 residues. V lost 5 bases and J 4 bases, leaving 14 bases between the germline ends. Germline V gives CDR1 SEHNR, CDR2 FQNEAQ (reference sequence). The CDR3 reads CASSRGQGRYGYTF. The CDR3 coding sequence is TGTGCCAGCAGCCGGGGGCAGGGCCGCTATGGCTACACCTTC.

The rearrangement links TRBV28 to TRBJ2-4; a possible D gene is TRBD2 (5 bases). The V gene lost 8 bases and the J gene lost 1 base, with 9 bases spanning the gap. Germline V gives CDR1 MDHEN, CDR2 SYDVKM. The CDR3 sequence is 13 residues long. CDR3 bases: TGTGCCAGCGCGGAGGTGGCCAAAAACATTCAGTACTTC. Protein sequence: CASAEVAKNIQYF.

For this clonotype: This sequence is one base from a far larger clone and is likely a read error. The chain recombines TRBV7-2 with TRBJ2-7; D gene ambiguous. The J call may be mistaken, given a closer DNA end match to TRBJ2-5. CDR1 SGHTA and CDR2 FQGNSA come from the germline V gene. CDR3 length equals 13 residues. The CDR3 reads CASTFRGEETQYF. The CDR3 DNA is TGTGCCAGCACCTTCCGCGGTGAAGAGACCCAGTACTTC.

This chain joins TRBV6-1 and TRBJ1-1, with D perhaps TRBD1 (6 bases). The CDR3 sequence is 15 residues long. Trimming cost V 2 bases and J 4 bases, with 14 bases left between them. Germline-derived CDR1 and CDR2 are MNHNS and SASEGT. In DNA, the CDR3 is TGTGCCAGCAGTGAAAGTCGCAGGGGAAGCACTGAAGCTTTCTTT. It encodes CASSESRRGSTEAFF.

V gene TRBV27 combines with J gene TRBJ1-2, with D uncertain. Trimming stripped 0 bases from V and 1 base from J, with 9 bases between. Germline assignment: CDR1 MNHEY and CDR2 SMNVEV (reference sequence). This CDR3 region has 15 residues. The CDR3 coding sequence is TGTGCCAGCAGTTTATCGGGTGCGGTTAACTATGGCTACACCTTC. Translation gives CASSLSGAVNYGYTF.

This clonotype was counted ten times or more. This chain uses TRBV5-6 with TRBJ2-1, with a tentative D call TRBD2 (6 bases). Germline-derived CDR1 and CDR2 are SGHDT and YYEEEE. Deletions cut 0 bases from V and 5 bases from J, with 9 bases between. The CDR3 covers 14 residues. CDR3 DNA: TGTGCCAGCAGCTTGGCGGGGAGGCACAATGAGCAGTTCTTC. Translation gives CASSLAGRHNEQFF. Full variable domain (outside the CDR3, taken from reference TRBV5-6 and TRBJ2-1): DAGVTQSPTHLIKTRGQQVTLRCSPKSGHDTVSWYQQALGQGPQFIFQYYEEEERQRGNFPDRFSGHQFPNYSSELNVNALLLGDSALYLCASSLAGRHNEQFFGPGTRLTVL.

This clonotype was observed a few times. Mismatch with germline at one junction end may stem from a read error. This chain links TRBV6-2 or TRBV6-3 with TRBJ2-5, with D hard to call. Germline-derived CDR1 and CDR2 are MNHEY and SVGEGT. CDR3 length: 13 amino acids. The CDR3 nucleotides read TGTGCCAGCAGTTACGTTCGGGCGGAGACCCGGTACTTC. This encodes CASSYVRAETRYF.

This clonotype was counted between two and nine times. This rearrangement joins TRBV29-1 to TRBJ2-5, with 9 bases fitting TRBD2. The CDR3 contains 15 residues. From germline, CDR1 is SQVTM and CDR2 ANQGSEA. The V and J ends lost 0 bases and 2 bases, in that order; junction bases with no gene match: 4. CDR3 amino acids: CSVEEPGLAQETQYF. The CDR3 nucleotides read TGCAGCGTTGAAGAGCCGGGACTAGCTCAAGAGACCCAGTACTTC.

This clonotype appeared a few times. The CDR3 DNA reads as TGCGCCAGCAGCCAGTCAGACGCGGGCCTATCCTACAATGAGCAGTTCTTC. Translating gives CASSQSDAGLSYNEQFF. The chain has TRBV4-1 and TRBJ2-1, with D perhaps TRBD2 (5 bases). Germline CDR1 MGHRA, CDR2 YSYEKL. The CDR3 has 17 residues. V was trimmed by 3 bases and J by 1 base, leaving 16 bases between them.

This clonotype was found a few times. The rearrangement uses TRBV2 and TRBJ2-7; D is unclear. The CDR3 covers 13 residues. Germline CDR1 and CDR2: SNHLY and FYNNEI. The germline V and J ends were trimmed by 3 bases and 7 bases, with 13 bases remaining between them. The CDR3: CASSDSPLVEQYF. The CDR3 nucleotides read TGTGCCAGCAGTGACTCCCCCCTCGTGGAGCAGTACTTC.

This clonotype appeared a single time. This chain joins TRBV9 and TRBJ1-1, with D uncertain. V lost 2 bases and J lost 1, with 15 bases in between. The CDR3 length is 16 residues. In germline, CDR1 is SGDLS, CDR2 YYNGEE. The CDR3: CASSVADVRANTEAFF. The CDR3 coding sequence is TGTGCCAGCAGCGTCGCGGACGTACGTGCGAACACTGAAGCTTTCTTT.

The chain recombines TRBV5-4 with TRBJ1-6; D may be TRBD1 (6 bases). The CDR3 runs to 16 residues. Trimming shortened V by 3 bases and J by 9 bases, and 19 bases separated the two germline ends. Germline loops: CDR1 SGHNT, CDR2 YYREEE (reference sequence). CDR3 sequence: CASSSSPFSTGSPLHF. In DNA form, the CDR3 reads TGTGCCAGCAGCTCCTCCCCGTTTTCGACAGGTTCACCCCTCCACTTT.

V is TRBV7-2 and J is TRBJ2-1; 10 nucleotides agree with TRBD1. CDR3 length equals 15 residues. V shed 4 bases and J 10 bases; nucleotides not matched to a gene: 10. The germline V gene encodes CDR1 SGHTA and CDR2 FQGNSA. CDR3 amino acids: CASSSGTGAWREQFF. The CDR3 coding sequence is TGTGCCAGCAGCTCCGGGACAGGGGCTTGGAGGGAGCAGTTCTTC.

This clonotype was detected only a few times. The V and J genes are TRBV12-3 or TRBV12-4 and TRBJ1-1, with unresolved D. The CDR3 spans 13 residues. V gave up 5 bases and J gave up 5 bases, with 12 bases separating them. The CDR3 loop reads CASSPHQLTEAFF. CDR3 nucleotide sequence: TGTGCCAGCAGTCCTCACCAACTTACTGAAGCTTTCTTT.

Notes on this clonotype: It may be a read error: a sequence one base away is much more abundant. This chain uses TRBV10-3 with TRBJ2-3; 10 bases line up with TRBD1. CDR3 length equals 13 residues. Per germline, CDR1 ENHRY and CDR2 SYGVKD. V shed 6 bases, J shed 7 bases, and the junction held 4 bases outside the gene matches. Here the CDR3 reads CAIRGQGWHTQYF. CDR3 DNA sequence: TGTGCCATCAGGGGACAGGGGTGGCATACGCAGTATTTT.

A few counts support this clonotype. CDR3 protein: CASIFDRGAREKLFF. The DNA for the CDR3 is TGTGCCAGCATCTTTGACAGGGGGGCTCGCGAAAAACTGTTTTTT. This chain links TRBV9 with TRBJ1-4, with TRBD1 matching 9 bases. Germline loops: CDR1 SGDLS, CDR2 YYNGEE. The CDR3 extends over 15 amino acids. J gave up 8 bases and V 6 bases, and 11 bases lay outside the gene matches.

This chain uses TRBV20-1 with TRBJ1-5; 11 positions match TRBD1. The J segment lost 7 bases and the V segment lost 6 bases, leaving 8 bases of the junction unmatched. Looked up from germline, CDR1 is DFQATT and CDR2 is SNEGSKA (reference sequence). The CDR3 is 14 residues long. The CDR3 sequence is CSASPGQGVQPQHF. The DNA for the CDR3 is TGCAGTGCGTCACCGGGACAGGGGGTACAGCCCCAGCATTTT.

Points on this clonotype: At one end, the junction sequence differs from germline, possibly due to a read error. This sequence joins TRBV6-6 and TRBJ2-3, with TRBD1 as a possible D gene (8 bases). The CDR3 covers 17 residues. Germline V gene lookup returns CDR1 MNHNY and CDR2 SVGAGI (reference sequence). The CDR3 DNA follows: TGTGCCGGCAGTTACTCGGGAGGTACAGGGGGTAAAAATACGCAGTATTTT. It is translated as CAGSYSGGTGGKNTQYF.